This T cell receptor (beta chain) is from a study of blood T cell repertoires in COVID-19. Study-level background: Specimens from acute and convalescent COVID-19 originated in the United States, Italy and Spain. The analysed material was cDNA or gDNA that came from T cells, B-cell-depleted T cells, or PBMCs.

V was clipped by 0 bases and J by 5 bases; unmatched bases: 13. CDR3 length: 21 amino acids. Germline CDR1 is PRHDT and CDR2 is FYEKMQ (reference sequence). This clone was seen a single time. The authors' processing: For nucleated cells, counts were estimated from reference gene primer amplification. This table comes from immunoSEQ multiplex PCR, and its TCRdb copy is limited to in-frame clones, with some not included. That table supplies the V and J calls and clone size; D and trimming were determined from the DNA. The sample shows approximately 250,000 clones, roughly 80% of them seen only once. The material sequenced was peripheral blood. This TCR came from a man in his 60s with acute or convalescent COVID-19. The chain combines TRBV13 with TRBJ2-4, with TRBD2 matching over 16 bases. CDR3 sequence (DNA): TGTGCCAGCAGCTTAGGCCGGGGACTAGCGGGGGGGCCGGTCCGGGAAAACATTCAGTACTTC. Protein sequence: CASSLGRGLAGGPVRENIQYF.